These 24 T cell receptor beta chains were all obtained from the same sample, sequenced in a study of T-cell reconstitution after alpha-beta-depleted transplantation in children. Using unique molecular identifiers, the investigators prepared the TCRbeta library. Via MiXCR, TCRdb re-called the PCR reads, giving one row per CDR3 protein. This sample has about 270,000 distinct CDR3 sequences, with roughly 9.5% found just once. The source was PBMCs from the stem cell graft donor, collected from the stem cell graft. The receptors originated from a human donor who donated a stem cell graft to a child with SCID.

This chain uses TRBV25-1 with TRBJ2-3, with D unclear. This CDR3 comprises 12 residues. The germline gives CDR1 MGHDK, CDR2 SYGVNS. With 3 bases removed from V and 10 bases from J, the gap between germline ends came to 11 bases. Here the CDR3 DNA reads TGTGCCAGCAGTGATTGGGCAGCTCCGCAGTATTTT. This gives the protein CASSDWAAPQYF.

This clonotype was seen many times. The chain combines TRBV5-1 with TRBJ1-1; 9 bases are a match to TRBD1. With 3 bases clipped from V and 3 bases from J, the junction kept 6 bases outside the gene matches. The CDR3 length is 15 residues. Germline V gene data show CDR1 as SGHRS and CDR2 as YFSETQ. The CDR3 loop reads CASSWTGVEDTEAFF. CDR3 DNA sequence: TGCGCCAGCAGCTGGACAGGGGTTGAGGACACTGAAGCTTTCTTT.

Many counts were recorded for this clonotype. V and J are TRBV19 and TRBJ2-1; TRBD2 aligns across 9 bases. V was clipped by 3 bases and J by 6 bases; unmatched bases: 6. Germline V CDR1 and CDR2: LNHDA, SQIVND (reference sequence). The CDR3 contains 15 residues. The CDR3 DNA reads TGTGCCAGTAGTATCGGGACTAGCAATTTCAATGAGCAGTTCTTC. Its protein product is CASSIGTSNFNEQFF.

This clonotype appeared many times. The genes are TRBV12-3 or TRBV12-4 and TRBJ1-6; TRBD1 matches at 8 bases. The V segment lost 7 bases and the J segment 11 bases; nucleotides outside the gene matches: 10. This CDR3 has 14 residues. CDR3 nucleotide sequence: TGTGCCAGCACCCTGACAGGGGATAGGCCACCCCTCCACTTT. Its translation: CASTLTGDRPPLHF.

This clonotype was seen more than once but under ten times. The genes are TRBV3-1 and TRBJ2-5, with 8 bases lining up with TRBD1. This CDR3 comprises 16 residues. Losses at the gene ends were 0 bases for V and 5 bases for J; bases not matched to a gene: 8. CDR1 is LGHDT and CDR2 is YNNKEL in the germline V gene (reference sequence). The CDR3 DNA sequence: TGTGCCAGCAGCCAAGAAGGGGACAGGTTTTGGGAGACCCAGTACTTC. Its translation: CASSQEGDRFWETQYF.

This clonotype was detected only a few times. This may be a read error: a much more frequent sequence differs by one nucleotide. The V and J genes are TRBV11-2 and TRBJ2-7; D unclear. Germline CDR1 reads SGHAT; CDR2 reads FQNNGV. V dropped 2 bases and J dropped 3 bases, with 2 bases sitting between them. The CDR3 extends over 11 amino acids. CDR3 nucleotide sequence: TGTGCCAGCAGCTTATACTACGAGCAGTACTTC. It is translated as CASSLYYEQYF.

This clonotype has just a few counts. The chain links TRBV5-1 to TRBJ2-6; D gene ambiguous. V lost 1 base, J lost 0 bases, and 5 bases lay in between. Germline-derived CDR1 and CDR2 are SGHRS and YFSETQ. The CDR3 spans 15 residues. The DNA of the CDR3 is TGCGCCAGCAGCTTGAAAGTCTCTGGGGCCAACGTCCTGACTTTC. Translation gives CASSLKVSGANVLTF.

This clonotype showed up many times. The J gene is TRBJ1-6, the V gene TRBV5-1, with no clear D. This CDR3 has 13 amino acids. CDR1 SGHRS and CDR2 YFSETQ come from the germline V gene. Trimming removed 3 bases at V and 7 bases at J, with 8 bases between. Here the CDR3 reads CASSSTENSPLHF. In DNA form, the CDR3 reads TGCGCCAGCAGCTCAACAGAAAATTCACCCCTCCACTTT.

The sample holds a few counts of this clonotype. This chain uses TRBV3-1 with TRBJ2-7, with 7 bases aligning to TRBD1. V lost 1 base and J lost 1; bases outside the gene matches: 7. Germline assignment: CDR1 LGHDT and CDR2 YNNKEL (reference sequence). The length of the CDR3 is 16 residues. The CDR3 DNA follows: TGTGCCAGCAGCCAAGCTAGGGTGGGACAGTCCTACGAGCAGTACTTC. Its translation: CASSQARVGQSYEQYF.

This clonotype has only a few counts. The CDR3 loop reads CATETPRDTQYF. The DNA for the CDR3 is TGTGCCACTGAGACCCCTCGAGATACGCAGTATTTT. This chain joins TRBV21-1 and TRBJ2-3; TRBD1, the D gene given by the table, was not confirmed from the DNA. TRBV21-1 is a pseudogene. CDR3 length equals 12 residues.

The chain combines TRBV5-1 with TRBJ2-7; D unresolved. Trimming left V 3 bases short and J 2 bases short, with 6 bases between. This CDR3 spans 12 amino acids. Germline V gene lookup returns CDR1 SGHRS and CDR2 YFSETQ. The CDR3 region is CASSSPAYEQYF. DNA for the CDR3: TGCGCCAGCAGCTCCCCCGCCTACGAGCAGTACTTC.

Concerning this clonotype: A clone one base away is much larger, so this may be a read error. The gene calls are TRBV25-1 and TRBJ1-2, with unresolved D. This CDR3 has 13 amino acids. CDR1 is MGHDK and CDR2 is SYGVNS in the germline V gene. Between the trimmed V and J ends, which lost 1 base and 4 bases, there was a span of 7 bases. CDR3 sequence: CASSESWGYGYTF. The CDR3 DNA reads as TGTGCCAGCAGTGAATCATGGGGCTATGGCTACACCTTC.

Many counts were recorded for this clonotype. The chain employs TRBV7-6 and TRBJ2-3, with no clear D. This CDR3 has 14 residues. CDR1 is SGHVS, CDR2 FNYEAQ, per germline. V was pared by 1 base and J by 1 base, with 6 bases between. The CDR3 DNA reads TGTGCCAGCAGCTTAGTCCCGGGCACAGATACGCAGTATTTT. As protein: CASSLVPGTDTQYF. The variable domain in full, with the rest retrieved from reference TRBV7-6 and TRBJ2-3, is GAGVSQSPRYKVTKRGQDVALRCDPISGHVSLYWYRQALGQGPEFLTYFNYEAQQDKSGLPNDRFSAERPEGSISTLTIQRTEQRDSAMYRCASSLVPGTDTQYFGPGTRLTVL.

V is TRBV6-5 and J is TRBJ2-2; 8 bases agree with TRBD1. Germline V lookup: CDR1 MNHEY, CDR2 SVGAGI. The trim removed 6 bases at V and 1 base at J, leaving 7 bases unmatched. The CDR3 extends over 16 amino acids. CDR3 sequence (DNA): TGTGCCAGCAGACCACAGGGGGTAGGGAACACCGGGGAGCTGTTTTTT. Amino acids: CASRPQGVGNTGELFF.

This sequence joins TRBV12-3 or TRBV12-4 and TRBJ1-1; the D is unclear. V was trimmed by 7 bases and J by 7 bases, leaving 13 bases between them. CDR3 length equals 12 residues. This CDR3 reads CASKSSGIEAFF. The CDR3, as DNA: TGTGCCAGCAAGTCTTCGGGGATTGAAGCTTTCTTT.

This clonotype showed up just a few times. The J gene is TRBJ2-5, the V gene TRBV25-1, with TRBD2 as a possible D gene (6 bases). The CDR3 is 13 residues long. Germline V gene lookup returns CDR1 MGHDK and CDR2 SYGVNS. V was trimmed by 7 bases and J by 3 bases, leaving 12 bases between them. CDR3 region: CASIRRGEETQYF. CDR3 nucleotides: TGTGCCAGCATAAGGCGCGGGGAAGAGACCCAGTACTTC.

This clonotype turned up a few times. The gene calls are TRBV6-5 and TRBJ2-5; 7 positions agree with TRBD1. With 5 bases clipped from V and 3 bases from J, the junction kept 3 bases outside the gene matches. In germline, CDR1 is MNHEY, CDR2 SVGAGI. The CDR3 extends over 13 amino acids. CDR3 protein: CASSPGTEETQYF. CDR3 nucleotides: TGTGCCAGCAGTCCCGGGACAGAAGAGACCCAGTACTTC.

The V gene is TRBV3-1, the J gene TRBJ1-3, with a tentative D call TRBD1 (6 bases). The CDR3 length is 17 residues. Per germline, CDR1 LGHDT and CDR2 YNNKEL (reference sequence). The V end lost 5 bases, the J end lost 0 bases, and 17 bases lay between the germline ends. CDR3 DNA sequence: TGTGCCAGCAGCAAGGGGGACAATTCCCTCTCTGGAAACACCATATATTTT. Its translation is CASSKGDNSLSGNTIYF.

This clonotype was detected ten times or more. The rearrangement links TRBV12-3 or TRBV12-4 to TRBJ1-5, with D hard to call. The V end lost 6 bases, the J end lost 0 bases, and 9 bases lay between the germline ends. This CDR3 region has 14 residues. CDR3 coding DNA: TGTGCCAGCAGCCCGGCTCCTAGCAATCAGCCCCAGCATTTT. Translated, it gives CASSPAPSNQPQHF.

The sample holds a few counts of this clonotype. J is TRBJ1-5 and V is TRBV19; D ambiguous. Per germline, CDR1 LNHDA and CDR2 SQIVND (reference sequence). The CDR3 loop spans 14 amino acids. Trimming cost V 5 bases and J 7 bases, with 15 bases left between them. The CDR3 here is CASSLMVGRQPQHF. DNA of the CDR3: TGTGCCAGTAGTTTGATGGTAGGGCGCCAGCCCCAGCATTTT.

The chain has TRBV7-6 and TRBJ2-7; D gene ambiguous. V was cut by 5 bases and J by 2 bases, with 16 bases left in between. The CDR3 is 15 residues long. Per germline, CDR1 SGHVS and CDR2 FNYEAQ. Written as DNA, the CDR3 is TGTGCCAGCAGCCCGAGATTAGACCAGCCCTACGAGCAGTACTTC. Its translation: CASSPRLDQPYEQYF. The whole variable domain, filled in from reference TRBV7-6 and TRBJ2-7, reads GAGVSQSPRYKVTKRGQDVALRCDPISGHVSLYWYRQALGQGPEFLTYFNYEAQQDKSGLPNDRFSAERPEGSISTLTIQRTEQRDSAMYRCASSPRLDQPYEQYFGPGTRLTVT.

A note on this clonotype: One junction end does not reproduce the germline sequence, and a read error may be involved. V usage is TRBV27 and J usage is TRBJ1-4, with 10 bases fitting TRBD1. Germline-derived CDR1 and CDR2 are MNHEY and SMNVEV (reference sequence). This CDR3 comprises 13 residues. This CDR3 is CASSSRRDRGKIF. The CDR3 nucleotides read TGTGCCAGCAGTTCTCGCCGGGACAGGGGAAAGATTTTT.

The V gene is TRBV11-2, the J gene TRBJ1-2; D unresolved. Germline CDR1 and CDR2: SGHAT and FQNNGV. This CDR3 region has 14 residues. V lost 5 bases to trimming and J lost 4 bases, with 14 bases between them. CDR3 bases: TGTGCCAGCAGCCCCCTTGGACTGCCCTATGGCTACACCTTC. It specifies CASSPLGLPYGYTF.

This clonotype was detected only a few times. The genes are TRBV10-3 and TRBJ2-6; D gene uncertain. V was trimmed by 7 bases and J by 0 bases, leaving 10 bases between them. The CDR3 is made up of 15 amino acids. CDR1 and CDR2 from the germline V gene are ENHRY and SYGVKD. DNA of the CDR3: TGTGCCATCATGCCGGACCTCTCTGGGGCCAACGTCCTGACTTTC. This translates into CAIMPDLSGANVLTF.